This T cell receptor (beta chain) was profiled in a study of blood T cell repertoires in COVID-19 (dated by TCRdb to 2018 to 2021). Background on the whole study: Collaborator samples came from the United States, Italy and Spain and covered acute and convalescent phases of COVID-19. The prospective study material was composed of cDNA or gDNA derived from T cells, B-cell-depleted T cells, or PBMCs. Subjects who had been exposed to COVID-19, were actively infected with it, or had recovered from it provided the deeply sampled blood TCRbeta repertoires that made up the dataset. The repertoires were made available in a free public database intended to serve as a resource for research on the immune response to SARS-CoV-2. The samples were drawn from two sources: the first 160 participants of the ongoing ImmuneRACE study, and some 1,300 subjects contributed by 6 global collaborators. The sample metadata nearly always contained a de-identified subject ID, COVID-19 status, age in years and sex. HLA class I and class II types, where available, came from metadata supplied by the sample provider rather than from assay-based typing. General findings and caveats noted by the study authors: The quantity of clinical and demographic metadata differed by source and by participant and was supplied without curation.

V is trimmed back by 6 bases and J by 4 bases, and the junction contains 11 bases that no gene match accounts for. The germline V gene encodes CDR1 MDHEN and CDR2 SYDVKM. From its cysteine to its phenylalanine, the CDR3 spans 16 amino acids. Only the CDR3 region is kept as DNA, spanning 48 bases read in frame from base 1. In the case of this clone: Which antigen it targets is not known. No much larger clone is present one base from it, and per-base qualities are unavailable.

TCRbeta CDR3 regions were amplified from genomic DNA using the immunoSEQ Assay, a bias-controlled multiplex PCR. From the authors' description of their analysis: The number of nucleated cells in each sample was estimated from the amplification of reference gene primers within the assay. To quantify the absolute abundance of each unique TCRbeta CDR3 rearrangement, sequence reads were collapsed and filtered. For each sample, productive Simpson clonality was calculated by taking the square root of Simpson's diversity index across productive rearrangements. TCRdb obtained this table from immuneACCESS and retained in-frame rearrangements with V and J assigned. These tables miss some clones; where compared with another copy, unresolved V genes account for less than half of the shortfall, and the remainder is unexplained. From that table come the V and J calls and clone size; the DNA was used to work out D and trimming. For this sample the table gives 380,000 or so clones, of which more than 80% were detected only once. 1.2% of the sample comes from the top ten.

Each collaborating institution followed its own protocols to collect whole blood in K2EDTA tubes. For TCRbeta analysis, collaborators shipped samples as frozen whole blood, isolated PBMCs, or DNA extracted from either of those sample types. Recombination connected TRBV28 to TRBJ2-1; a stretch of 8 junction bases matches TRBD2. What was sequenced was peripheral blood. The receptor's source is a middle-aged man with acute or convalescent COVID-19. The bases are TGTGCCAGCAGAGGTAGGCTAGCGGGCCGTTACAATGAGCAGTTCTTC. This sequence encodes CASRGRLAGRYNEQFF. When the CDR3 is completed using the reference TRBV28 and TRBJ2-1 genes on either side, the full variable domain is DVKVTQSSRYLVKRTGEKVFLECVQDMDHENMFWYRQDPGLGLRLIYFSYDVKMKEKGDIPEGYSVSREKKERFSLILESASTNQTSMYLCASRGRLAGRYNEQFFGPGTRLTVL.